The clone carrying this T cell receptor (beta chain) was recorded a few times. Germline CDR1 reads WNHNN; CDR2 reads SYGVQD (reference sequence). Trimming removed 2 bases at V and 7 bases at J, with 8 bases between. The CDR3 is 13 residues long. This sample was taken from a study of regulatory T cells in long-lasting Graves disease. About the study: Freshly diagnosed Graves' patients had used antithyroid drugs for under 3 months.

Arm-PCR of CDR3 regions with iRepertoire HTBI primers generated TCR beta libraries. From the multiplex PCR reads, TCRdb called clonotypes with MiXCR, one entry per CDR3 protein. The table has 400,000 to 500,000 distinct CDR3 sequences, 15% seen once. Described time point: newly diagnosed GD, antithyroid drugs for less than 3 months. Isolated PBMC RNA provided the starting material for the TCR library. The same sample was also studied in work on T cells in Graves' hyperthyroidism and ophthalmopathy. That report notes: Diagnoses used clinical symptoms, serum thyroxine and TRAb, thyroid ultrasound and orbital computed tomography. HTBI primers were used for first-round RT-PCR of the TCR CDR3.

The sequencing here drew on peripheral blood mononuclear cells (PBMCs), taken at new diagnosis, from a patient treated with antithyroid drugs. The TCR originated in a woman between 40 and 55 years old with Graves disease. V usage is TRBV10-1 and J usage is TRBJ2-2, with D unresolved. CDR3 bases: TGCGCCAGCAGTGAGCAGGAAAGCGGGGAGCTGTTTTTT. Its protein product is CASSEQESGELFF.